The 20 T cell receptor beta chains reported below all come from one sample, sequenced in a study of post-analysis software for immune sequencing data. Prepared libraries of TCR beta cDNA carried unique molecular identifiers. MiXCR, applied by TCRdb to the PCR reads, yields one record per CDR3 protein. The sample holds some 690,000 distinct CDR3 sequences; 30% are singletons and the top ten take roughly 0.53%. These receptors lack a known antigen. Regarding the study as a whole: A few TRBV segments occurring more often in patients than controls included TRBV5-6, TRBV5-1 and TRBV20-1.

The sample taken for sequencing was blood. Receptors were obtained from a girl aged 10 to 17 with multiple sclerosis.

This chain connects TRBV9 to TRBJ2-1; 12 bases line up with TRBD2. This CDR3 is built from 16 residues. CDR1 is SGDLS and CDR2 is YYNGEE in the germline V gene. J was trimmed by 7 bases and V by 3 bases; bases with no gene match: 8. The CDR3 DNA sequence: TGTGCCAGCAGCGCCCCCCCGCTAGCGGGAGGGAATGAGCAGTTCTTC. Its translation: CASSAPPLAGGNEQFF.

About this clonotype: This CDR3 is missing its conserved last phenylalanine or tryptophan, likely due to a read error. The chain uses TRBV24-1 and TRBJ2-1; D gene ambiguous. Germline V gene sequence: CDR1 KGHDR, CDR2 SFDVKD. This CDR3 is 12 amino acids long. V gave up 4 bases and J gave up 12 bases, with 12 bases separating them. CDR3 amino acids: CATSDSTLRQFC. DNA for the CDR3: TGTGCCACCAGTGACTCCACCTTGCGGCAGTTCTGC.

A remark on this clonotype: One base away lies a much larger clone, so this may be a sequencing read error. The chain recombines TRBV9 with TRBJ2-7; 7 bases are shared with TRBD2. The CDR3 runs to 14 residues. The germline CDR1 and CDR2 sequences are SGDLS and YYNGEE. The CDR3 loop is CASTVVAGVYEQYF. For the CDR3, the DNA is TGTGCCAGCACCGTAGTGGCGGGAGTCTACGAGCAGTACTTC. The variable domain in full, with the rest retrieved from reference TRBV9 and TRBJ2-7, is DSGVTQTPKHLITATGQRVTLRCSPRSGDLSVYWYQQSLDQGLQFLIQYYNGEERAKGNILERFSAQQFPDLHSELNLSSLELGDSALYFCASTVVAGVYEQYFGPGTRLTVT.

This clonotype appeared a few times. The V call is TRBV7-9, the J call TRBJ2-7, with 10 bases that match TRBD1. The V and J ends lost 5 bases and 3 bases, in that order; junction bases with no gene match: 7. Germline V gene sequence: CDR1 SEHNR, CDR2 FQNEAQ (reference sequence). The CDR3 consists of 15 residues. The CDR3 region is CASSPPGTGDYEQYF. The CDR3 nucleotides are TGTGCCAGCAGCCCGCCCGGGACAGGGGACTACGAGCAGTACTTC.

This clonotype occurred a few times. The J gene is TRBJ2-5, the V gene TRBV7-9; D may be TRBD1 (6 bases). The length of the CDR3 is 12 residues. CDR1 is SEHNR and CDR2 is FQNEAQ in the germline V gene (reference sequence). The CDR3 DNA reads as TGTAAGGGACAAGGATACCAAGAGACCCAGTACTTC. It is translated as CKGQGYQETQYF.

This clonotype was seen only a few times. J is TRBJ2-1 and V is TRBV9, with D possibly being TRBD2 (5 bases). Germline V gene lookup returns CDR1 SGDLS and CDR2 YYNGEE. Trimming stripped 0 bases from V and 0 bases from J, with 16 bases between. This CDR3 is built from 18 residues. CDR3 amino acids: CASSVGLRSGSSYNEQFF. CDR3 nucleotides: TGTGCCAGCAGCGTAGGCCTTAGGAGCGGCAGCTCCTACAATGAGCAGTTCTTC.

As concerns this clonotype: Compared with germline, one end of the junction differs, possibly owing to a read error. The V and J genes are TRBV5-1 and TRBJ2-2; 8 bases align to TRBD2. The CDR3 has 16 residues. The germline gives CDR1 SGHRS, CDR2 YFSETQ. As DNA, the CDR3 is TGCGCCAGCAGCTTGGAAGCGGGGGCGAACGCCGGGGAGCGGTTTTTT. It yields the protein CASSLEAGANAGERFF.

There are a few counts of this clonotype. The chain combines TRBV28 with TRBJ1-2; perhaps TRBD1 as D (6 bases). Between the trimmed V and J ends, which lost 6 bases and 7 bases, there was a span of 24 bases. Germline lookup yields CDR1 MDHEN and CDR2 SYDVKM. The CDR3 covers 16 residues. CDR3 DNA sequence: TGTGCCAGCAGCGCCGCAGAGGGGTTCCCCAGGGGTGGCTACACCTTC. It translates to CASSAAEGFPRGGYTF.

This clonotype showed up just a few times. CDR3 amino acids: CASGLETGQSGYTF. The CDR3 nucleotides read TGTGCTAGTGGTTTGGAGACAGGGCAGAGTGGCTACACCTTC. This chain uses TRBV12-5 with TRBJ1-2, with 7 bases fitting TRBD1. The ends lost 1 base at V and 7 bases at J; junction bases unmatched: 6. Germline V gene sequence: CDR1 LGHNT, CDR2 FRNRAP. The CDR3 loop spans 14 amino acids.

A word on this clonotype: A single base separates this from a much larger clone, so it may be a read error. The chain couples TRBV7-8 to TRBJ2-1; perhaps TRBD2 as D (6 bases). This CDR3 is 15 amino acids long. Per germline, CDR1 SGHVS and CDR2 FQNEAQ. CDR3 sequence (DNA): TGTGCCAGCAGCTTAACGTCTAGCGACCACAATGAGCAGTGCTTC. It is translated as CASSLTSSDHNEQCF.

The chain combines TRBV27 with TRBJ2-1; 7 nucleotides match TRBD1. Losses at the gene ends were 4 bases for V and 10 bases for J; bases not matched to a gene: 13. Germline V lookup: CDR1 MNHEY, CDR2 SMNVEV (reference sequence). The CDR3 loop spans 15 amino acids. The CDR3 reads CASSSYRDSAYEQFF. CDR3 nucleotide sequence: TGTGCCAGCAGTTCATACCGGGACAGTGCCTACGAGCAGTTCTTC.

The rearrangement links TRBV24-1 to TRBJ2-3; D tentatively fits TRBD1 or TRBD2 (5 bases each). Germline V lookup: CDR1 KGHDR, CDR2 SFDVKD. The CDR3 contains 17 residues. V shed 0 bases and J shed 0 bases, with 12 bases lying between them. CDR3 amino acids: CATSDLGSEGSTDTQYF. The DNA for the CDR3 is TGTGCCACCAGTGATTTGGGGAGCGAGGGGAGCACAGATACGCAGTATTTT.

This clonotype has more than one count but fewer than ten. This chain links TRBV6-1 with TRBJ2-6, with D possibly called TRBD1 or TRBD2 (5 bases each). The germline V and J ends were trimmed by 5 bases and 0 bases, with 20 bases remaining between them. Germline loops: CDR1 MNHNS, CDR2 SASEGT. The length of the CDR3 is 19 residues. CDR3 region: CASSRRGGAGGSGANVLTF. CDR3 sequence (DNA): TGTGCCAGCAGTCGACGAGGTGGGGCAGGAGGCTCTGGGGCCAACGTCCTGACTTTC.

The V call is TRBV6-4, the J call TRBJ1-1, with D perhaps matching TRBD1 (6 bases). The length of the CDR3 is 14 residues. V shed 6 bases and J shed 5 bases, with 16 bases lying between them. Germline-derived CDR1 and CDR2 are MRHNA and SNTAGT. CDR3 bases: TGTGCCAGCAGAATCTCAGGGGTCGGGACTGAAGCTTTCTTT. Translated, it gives CASRISGVGTEAFF.

The chain combines TRBV5-6 with TRBJ2-4; tentatively, D is TRBD2 (7 bases). Gene TRBJ2-5 matches the end of the DNA better, so the J call may be wrong. CDR1 is SGHDT and CDR2 is YYEEEE in the germline V gene. This CDR3 region has 14 residues. CDR3 sequence: CASIQGGAQETQYF. The DNA of the CDR3 is TGTGCCAGCATTCAAGGGGGGGCCCAAGAGACCCAGTACTTC.

This clonotype occurred a few times. This chain uses TRBV7-9 with TRBJ2-5; perhaps TRBD1 as D (6 bases). Per germline, CDR1 SEHNR and CDR2 FQNEAQ (reference sequence). V lost 5 bases, J lost 5 bases, and 21 bases lay in between. This CDR3 spans 16 amino acids. CDR3 sequence (DNA): TGTGCCAGCAGCCTTTCCGGGACATTAAGCCCGGAGACCCAGTACTTC. Translation gives CASSLSGTLSPETQYF.

The genes are TRBV20-1 and TRBJ2-1, with D unclear. Germline lookup yields CDR1 DFQATT and CDR2 SNEGSKA (reference sequence). The CDR3 is 12 residues long. The V end lost 2 bases, the J end lost 15 bases, and 17 bases lay between the germline ends. CDR3 sequence reads: CSARRWERAPFF. CDR3 sequence (DNA): TGCAGTGCTAGACGATGGGAAAGGGCCCCGTTCTTC.

The chain uses TRBV6-6 and TRBJ1-5; D remains ambiguous. The CDR3 loop spans 16 amino acids. Trimming took 0 bases from V and 0 from J, leaving 9 bases between them. Germline CDR1 and CDR2: MNHNY and SVGAGI (reference sequence). This CDR3 is CASSYSNGYSNQPQHF. In DNA form, the CDR3 reads TGTGCCAGCAGTTACTCGAACGGATATAGCAATCAGCCCCAGCATTTT.

The sample holds many counts of this clonotype. The chain recombines TRBV27 with TRBJ2-3; no firm D call. V dropped 5 bases and J dropped 2 bases, with 8 bases sitting between them. Per the germline V gene, CDR1 is MNHEY and CDR2 is SMNVEV (reference sequence). The CDR3 contains 13 residues. CDR3 DNA sequence: TGTGCCAGCAGTCCCCTACTCACAGATACGCAGTATTTT. Residues: CASSPLLTDTQYF.

Comment on this clonotype: Given a much more abundant clone one base away, this may be a read error. In DNA, the CDR3 is TGCAGCGTTGAGGGGACTAGCGGACCCCGGAAGCAGTACTTC. It encodes CSVEGTSGPRKQYF. The V call is TRBV29-1, the J call TRBJ2-5; 11 bases fit TRBD2. Per germline, CDR1 SQVTM and CDR2 ANQGSEA. The CDR3 length is 14 residues. Trimming cost V 3 bases and J 11 bases; bases outside gene matches: 11.